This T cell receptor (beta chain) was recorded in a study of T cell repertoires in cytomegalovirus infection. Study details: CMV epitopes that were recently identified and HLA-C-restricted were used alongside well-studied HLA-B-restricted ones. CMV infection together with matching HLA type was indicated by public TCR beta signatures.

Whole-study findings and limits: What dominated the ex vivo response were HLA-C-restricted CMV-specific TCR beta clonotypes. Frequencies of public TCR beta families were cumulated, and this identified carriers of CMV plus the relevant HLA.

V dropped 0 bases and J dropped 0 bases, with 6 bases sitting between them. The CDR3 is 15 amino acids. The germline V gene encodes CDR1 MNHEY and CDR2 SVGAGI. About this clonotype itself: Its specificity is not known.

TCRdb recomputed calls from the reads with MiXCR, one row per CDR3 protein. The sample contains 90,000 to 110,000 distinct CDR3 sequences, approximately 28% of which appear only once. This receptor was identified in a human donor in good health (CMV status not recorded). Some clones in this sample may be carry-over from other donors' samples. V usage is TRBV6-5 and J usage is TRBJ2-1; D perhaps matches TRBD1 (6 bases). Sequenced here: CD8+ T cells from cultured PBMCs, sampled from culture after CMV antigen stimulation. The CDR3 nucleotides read TGTGCCAGCAGTTACTCGACAGGCTCCTACAATGAGCAGTTCTTC. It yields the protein CASSYSTGSYNEQFF.